The clone carrying this T cell receptor beta chain was seen a single time. The antigen is unknown. The record originates from a study of shared clonotypes between healthy human individuals. Using immunoSEQ multiplex PCR, the repertoire was profiled, and TCRdb retains in-frame clones only, with some absent. This sample has about 2.4 million clones, with around nine tenths found just once. Study observations and caveats: Among a handful of donors, about 5% of naive CD4 clonotypes were found in common.

The CDR3 length is 13 residues. Germline CDR1 is SGHAT and CDR2 is FQNNGV. The V end was cut by 5 bases, the J end by 2 bases, with 10 bases between. This chain joins TRBV11-2 and TRBJ2-7; perhaps TRBD1 as D (6 bases). The sequence derives from a man aged 18 to 35 in good health. The specimen was naive CD4+ T cells sorted from blood. Subset reported: CD45RA+ positively selected. CDR3 sequence: CASSPDSTYEQYF. The CDR3 bases are TGTGCCAGCAGCCCGGACAGTACCTACGAGCAGTACTTC.